This T cell receptor beta chain was sequenced for a study of blood T cells in healthy people across ages. Study summary: Roughly one uniquely barcoded beta molecule per two T cells was captured.

With V trimmed by 8 bases and J by 11 bases, 11 bases remained unmatched. CDR3 length: 14 amino acids. It was with a sample-barcoded 5' primer and a J-beta primer mix that a second PCR of roughly 7 to 12 cycles was run. Each cDNA molecule was tagged by a template-switch adaptor that had 12 random nucleotides. Each of the samples gave a minimum of 2.5 million paired-end reads that contained CDR3. TCRdb reprocessed the 5' RACE reads via MiXCR and lists one record per CDR3 protein. This table holds about 800,000 distinct CDR3 sequences, roughly 60% found once. This clonotype occurred a few times. The sequencing sample was made of blood. The sequence was collected from a man aged 30 to 39 in good health. V gene TRBV12-3 or TRBV12-4 combines with J gene TRBJ2-3; 12 positions agree with TRBD2. The CDR3 coding sequence is TGTGCCAGCGGCTCGACTAGCGGGAGTCGTGAGCAGTATTTT. It translates to CASGSTSGSREQYF.